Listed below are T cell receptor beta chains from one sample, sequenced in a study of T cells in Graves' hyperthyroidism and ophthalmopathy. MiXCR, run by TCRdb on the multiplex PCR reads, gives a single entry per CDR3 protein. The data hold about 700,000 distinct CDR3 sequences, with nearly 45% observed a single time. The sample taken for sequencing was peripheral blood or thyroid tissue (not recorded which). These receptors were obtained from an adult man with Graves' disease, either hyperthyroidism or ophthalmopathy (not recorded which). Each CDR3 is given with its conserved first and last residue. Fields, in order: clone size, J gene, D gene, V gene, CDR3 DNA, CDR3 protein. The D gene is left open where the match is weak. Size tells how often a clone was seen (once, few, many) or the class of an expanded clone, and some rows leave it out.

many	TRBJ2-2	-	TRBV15	TGTGCCTCCCAGGACGAGAACACCGGGGAGCTGTTTTTT	CASQDENTGELFF
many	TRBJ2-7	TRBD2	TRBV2	TGTGCCAGCAGTGACCGAGCGGGATTTGCCGAGCAGTACTTC	CASSDRAGFAEQYF
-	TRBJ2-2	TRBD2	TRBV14	TGTGCCAGCAGCCAAGGGACTAGCGGGGAGCTGTTTTTT	CASSQGTSGELFF
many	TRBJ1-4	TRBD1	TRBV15	TGTGCCACCAGCAGAGACCAGGGGGCAACTAATGAAAAACTGTTTTTT	CATSRDQGATNEKLFF
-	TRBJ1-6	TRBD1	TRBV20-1	TGCAGTGCTAGCCGCTCGGGACAGGGTAATTCACCCCTCCACTTT	CSASRSGQGNSPLHF
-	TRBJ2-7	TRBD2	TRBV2	TGTGCCAGCCCGGAAACGAGGGGCTTCCTGGCGGGGGGCGAGCAGTACTTC	CASPETRGFLAGGEQYF
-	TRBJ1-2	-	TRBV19	TGTGCCAGTGATTCGAGGGATGGCTACACCTTC	CASDSRDGYTF
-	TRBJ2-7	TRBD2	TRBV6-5	TGTGCCAGTAGTGGGACTAGCGGGGGCAACGAGCAGTACTTC	CASSGTSGGNEQYF
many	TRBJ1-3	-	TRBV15	TGTGCCACCAGCATTGGGGAGGACACCATATATTTT	CATSIGEDTIYF
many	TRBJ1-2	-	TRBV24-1	TGTGCCACCAGTGATCCTCGGACCGCTAACTATGGCTACACCTTC	CATSDPRTANYGYTF
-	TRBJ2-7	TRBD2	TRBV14	TGTGCCAGCAGCCCGCTAGCGGGAGGTATACTCGAGCAGTACTTC	CASSPLAGGILEQYF
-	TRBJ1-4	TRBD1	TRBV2	TGTGCCGGCAGGGGGATGACAGGCGTTAATGAAAAACTGTTTTTT	CAGRGMTGVNEKLFF
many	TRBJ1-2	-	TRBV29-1	TGCAGCGTCGAGGTGGACGGGATAAACTATGGCTACACCTTC	CSVEVDGINYGYTF
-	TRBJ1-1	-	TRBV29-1	TGCAGCGTAAGAAGGGACACGAACACTGAAGCTTTCTTT	CSVRRDTNTEAFF
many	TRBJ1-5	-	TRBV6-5	TGTGCCAGCAGTAACGGGGGGGAGACCCAGCATTTT	CASSNGGETQHF
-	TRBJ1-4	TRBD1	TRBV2	TGTGCCAGCCTTTCTTTAGGACAGGGGGATGAAAAACTGTTTTTT	CASLSLGQGDEKLFF
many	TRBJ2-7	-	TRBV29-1	TGCAGCGTTACTCTACAGGTCTACGAGCAGTACTTC	CSVTLQVYEQYF
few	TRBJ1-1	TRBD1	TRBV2	TGTGCCAGCAGTTACCCGGACAGGGTCACTGAAGCTTTCTTT	CASSYPDRVTEAFF
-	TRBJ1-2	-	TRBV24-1	TGTGCCACCAGTGATTCAACGGACTATGGCTACACCTTC	CATSDSTDYGYTF
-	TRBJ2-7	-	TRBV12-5	TGTGCTAGTGGTTGGGGGCGCGAGCAGTACTTC	CASGWGREQYF
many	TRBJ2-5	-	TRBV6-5	TGTGCCAGCACCCTTCGTCGGGAGACCCAGTACTTC	CASTLRRETQYF
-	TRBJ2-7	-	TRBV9	TGTGCCAGCAGCGTAGGGCAGGGTAACCCCTACGAGCAGTACTTC	CASSVGQGNPYEQYF
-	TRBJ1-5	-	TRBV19	TGTGCCAGTAGTATAAGAGGGGAAGCCATCAATCAGCCCCAGCATTTT	CASSIRGEAINQPQHF
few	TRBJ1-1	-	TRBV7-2	TGTGCCAGCAGCTTCATTTTAAGCCCCATGAACACTGAAGCTTTCTTT	CASSFILSPMNTEAFF
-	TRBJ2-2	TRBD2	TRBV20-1	TGCAGTGCCAGGGGCCTAGCGGGAGGGACCGGGGAGCTGTTTTTT	CSARGLAGGTGELFF
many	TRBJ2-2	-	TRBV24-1	TGTGCCACCGGCGCTTCGGGGCGAACCGGGGAGCTGTTTTTT	CATGASGRTGELFF
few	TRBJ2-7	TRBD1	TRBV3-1	TGTGCCAGCTCGGAGACAGGACAGGCCTACGAGCAGTACTTC	CASSETGQAYEQYF
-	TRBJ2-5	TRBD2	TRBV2	TGTGCCAGCAGCCTAGCGGGGACACCTGGTTGGGAGACCCAGTACTTC	CASSLAGTPGWETQYF